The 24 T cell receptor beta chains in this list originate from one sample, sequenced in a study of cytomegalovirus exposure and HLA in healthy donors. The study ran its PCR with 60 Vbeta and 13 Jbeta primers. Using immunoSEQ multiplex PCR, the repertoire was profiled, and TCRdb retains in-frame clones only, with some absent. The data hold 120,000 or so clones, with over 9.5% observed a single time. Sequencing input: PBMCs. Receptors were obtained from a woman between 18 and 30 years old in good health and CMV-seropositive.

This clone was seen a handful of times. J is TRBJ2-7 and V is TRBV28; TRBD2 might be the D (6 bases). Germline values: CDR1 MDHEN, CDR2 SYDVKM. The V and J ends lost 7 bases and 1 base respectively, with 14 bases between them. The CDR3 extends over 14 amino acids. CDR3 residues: CASIRGRSSYEQYF. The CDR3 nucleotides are TGTGCCAGCATTCGAGGGAGGAGTTCCTACGAGCAGTACTTC.

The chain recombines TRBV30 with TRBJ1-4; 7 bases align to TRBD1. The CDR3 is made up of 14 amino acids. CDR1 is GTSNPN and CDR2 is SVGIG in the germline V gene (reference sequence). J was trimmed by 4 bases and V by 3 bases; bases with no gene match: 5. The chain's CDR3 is CAWSTGVDNEKLFF. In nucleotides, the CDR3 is TGTGCCTGGAGCACAGGGGTGGATAATGAAAAACTGTTTTTT.

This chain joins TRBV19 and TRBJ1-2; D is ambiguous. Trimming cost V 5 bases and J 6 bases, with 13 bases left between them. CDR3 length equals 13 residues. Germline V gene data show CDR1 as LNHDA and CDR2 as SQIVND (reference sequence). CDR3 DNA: TGTGCCAGTAGTCGAGCCGGAGAGAATGGCTACACCTTC. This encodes CASSRAGENGYTF.

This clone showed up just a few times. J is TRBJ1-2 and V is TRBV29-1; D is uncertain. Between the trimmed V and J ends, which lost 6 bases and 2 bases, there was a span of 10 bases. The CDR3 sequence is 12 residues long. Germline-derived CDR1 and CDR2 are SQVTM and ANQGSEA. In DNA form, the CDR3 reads TGCAGCGTAGGAGACGTAAACTATGGCTACACCTTC. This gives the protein CSVGDVNYGYTF.

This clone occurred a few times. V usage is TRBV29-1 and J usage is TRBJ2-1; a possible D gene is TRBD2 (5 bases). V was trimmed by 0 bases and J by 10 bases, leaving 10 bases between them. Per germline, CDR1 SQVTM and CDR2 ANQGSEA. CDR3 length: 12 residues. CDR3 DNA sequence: TGCAGCGTTGAAGACTTACCGGGAGAGCAGTTCTTC. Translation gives CSVEDLPGEQFF.

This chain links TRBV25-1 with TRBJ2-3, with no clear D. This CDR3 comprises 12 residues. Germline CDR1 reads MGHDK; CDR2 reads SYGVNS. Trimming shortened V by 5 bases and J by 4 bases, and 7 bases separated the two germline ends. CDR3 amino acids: CASSLVADTQYF. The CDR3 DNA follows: TGTGCCAGCAGTCTAGTGGCAGATACGCAGTATTTT.

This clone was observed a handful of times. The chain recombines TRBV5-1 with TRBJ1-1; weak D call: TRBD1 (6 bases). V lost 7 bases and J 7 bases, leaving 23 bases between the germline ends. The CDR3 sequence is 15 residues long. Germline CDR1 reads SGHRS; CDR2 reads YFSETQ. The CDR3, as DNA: TGCGCCAGCCGCTCTTTGGCGAAGGGGGTAGATGAAGCTTTCTTT. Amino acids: CASRSLAKGVDEAFF.

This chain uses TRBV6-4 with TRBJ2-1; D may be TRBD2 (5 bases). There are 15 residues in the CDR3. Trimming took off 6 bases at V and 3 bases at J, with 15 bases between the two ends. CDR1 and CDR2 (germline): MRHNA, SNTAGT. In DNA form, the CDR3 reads TGTGCCAGCAGGCCTGAGGGCGCTTACTACAATGAGCAGTTCTTC. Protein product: CASRPEGAYYNEQFF.

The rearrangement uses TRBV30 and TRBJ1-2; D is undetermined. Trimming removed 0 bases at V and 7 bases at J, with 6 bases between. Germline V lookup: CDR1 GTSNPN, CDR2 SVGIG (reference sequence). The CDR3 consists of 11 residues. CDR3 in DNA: TGTGCCTGGAGTGTATCAGTTGGCTACACCTTC. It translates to CAWSVSVGYTF.

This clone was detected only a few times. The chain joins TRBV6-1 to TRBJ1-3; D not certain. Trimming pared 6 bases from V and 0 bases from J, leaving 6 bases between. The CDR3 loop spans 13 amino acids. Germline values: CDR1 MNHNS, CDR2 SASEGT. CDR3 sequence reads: CASRLGSGNTIYF. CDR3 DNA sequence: TGTGCCAGCAGGCTAGGCTCTGGAAACACCATATATTTT.

The CDR3 region has the DNA TGTGCCAGCAGCCAAGACCCCGGGACGGGAGGCACCGGGGAGCTGTTTTTT. Translated, it gives CASSQDPGTGGTGELFF. The V call is TRBV4-2, the J call TRBJ2-2; 7 nucleotides match TRBD2. Germline V gene data show CDR1 as LGHNA and CDR2 as YNFKEQ. The CDR3 extends over 17 amino acids. The ends lost 0 bases at V and 4 bases at J; junction bases unmatched: 8.

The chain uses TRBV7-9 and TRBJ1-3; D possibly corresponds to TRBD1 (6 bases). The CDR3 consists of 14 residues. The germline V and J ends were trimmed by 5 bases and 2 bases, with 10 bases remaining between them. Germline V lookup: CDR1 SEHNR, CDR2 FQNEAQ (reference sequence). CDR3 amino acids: CASSPNRAGNTIYF. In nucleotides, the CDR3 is TGTGCCAGCAGCCCAAACAGGGCTGGAAACACCATATATTTT. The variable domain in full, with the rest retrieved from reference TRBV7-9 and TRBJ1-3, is DTGVSQNPRHKITKRGQNVTFRCDPISEHNRLYWYRQTLGQGPEFLTYFQNEAQLEKSRLLSDRFSAERPKGSFSTLEIQRTEQGDSAMYLCASSPNRAGNTIYFGEGSWLTVV.

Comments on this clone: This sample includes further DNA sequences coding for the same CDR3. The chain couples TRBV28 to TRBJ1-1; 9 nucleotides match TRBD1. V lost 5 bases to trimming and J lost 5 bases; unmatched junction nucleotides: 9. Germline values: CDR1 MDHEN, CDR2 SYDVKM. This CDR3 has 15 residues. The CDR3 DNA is TGTGCCAGCAGTGAGGAGGGACAGGGATGGACTGAAGCTTTCTTT. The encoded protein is CASSEEGQGWTEAFF.

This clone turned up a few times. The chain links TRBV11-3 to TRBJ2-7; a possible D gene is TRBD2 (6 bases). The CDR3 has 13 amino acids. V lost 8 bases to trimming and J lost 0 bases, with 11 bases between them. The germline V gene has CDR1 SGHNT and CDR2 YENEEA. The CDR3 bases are TGTGCCAGCGGAGGGGCTAGCTCCTACGAGCAGTACTTC. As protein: CASGGASSYEQYF.

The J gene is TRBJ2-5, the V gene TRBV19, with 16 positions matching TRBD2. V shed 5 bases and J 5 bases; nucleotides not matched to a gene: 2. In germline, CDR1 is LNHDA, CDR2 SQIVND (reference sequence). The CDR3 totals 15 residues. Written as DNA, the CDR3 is TGTGCCAGTAGTGGGGGACTAGCGGGAGGGGAGACCCAGTACTTC. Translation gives CASSGGLAGGETQYF.

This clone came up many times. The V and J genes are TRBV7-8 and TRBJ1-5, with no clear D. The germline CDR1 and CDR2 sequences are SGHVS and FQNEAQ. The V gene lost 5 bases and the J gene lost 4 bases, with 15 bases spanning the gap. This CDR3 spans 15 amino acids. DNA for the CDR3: TGTGCCAGCAGCCCCGGGGTAACAGAGAATCAGCCCCAGCATTTT. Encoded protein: CASSPGVTENQPQHF.

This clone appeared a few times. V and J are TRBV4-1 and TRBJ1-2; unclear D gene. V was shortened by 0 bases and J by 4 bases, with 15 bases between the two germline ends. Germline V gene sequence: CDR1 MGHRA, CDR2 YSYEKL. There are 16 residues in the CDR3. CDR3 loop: CASSQDQVAISYGYTF. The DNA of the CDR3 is TGCGCCAGCAGCCAAGATCAGGTCGCGATTTCCTATGGCTACACCTTC.

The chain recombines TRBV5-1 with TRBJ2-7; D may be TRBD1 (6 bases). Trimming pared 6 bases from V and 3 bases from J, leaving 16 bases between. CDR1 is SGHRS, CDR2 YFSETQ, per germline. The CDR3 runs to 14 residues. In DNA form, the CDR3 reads TGCGCCAGCAAAGACCGGGACAAAGTCTACGAGCAGTACTTC. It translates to CASKDRDKVYEQYF.

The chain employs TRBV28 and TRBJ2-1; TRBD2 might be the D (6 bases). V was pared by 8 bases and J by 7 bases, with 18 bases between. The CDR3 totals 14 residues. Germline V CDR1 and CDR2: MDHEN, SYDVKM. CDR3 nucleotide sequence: TGTGCCAGCTTTTCCACGGGAGTCGTAAATGAGCAGTTCTTC. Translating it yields CASFSTGVVNEQFF.

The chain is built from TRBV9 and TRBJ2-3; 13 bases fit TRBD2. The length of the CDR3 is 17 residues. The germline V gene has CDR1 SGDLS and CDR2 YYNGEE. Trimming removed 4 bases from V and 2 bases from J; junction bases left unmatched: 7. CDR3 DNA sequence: TGTGCCAGCAGCCCCGGGACTAGCGGGATCAACACAGATACGCAGTATTTT. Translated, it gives CASSPGTSGINTDTQYF.

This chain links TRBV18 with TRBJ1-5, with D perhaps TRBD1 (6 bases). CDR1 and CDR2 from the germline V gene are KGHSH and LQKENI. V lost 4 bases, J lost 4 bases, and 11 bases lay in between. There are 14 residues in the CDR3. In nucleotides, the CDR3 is TGTGCCAGCTCACGAACAGGGAAGAATCAGCCCCAGCATTTT. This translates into CASSRTGKNQPQHF.

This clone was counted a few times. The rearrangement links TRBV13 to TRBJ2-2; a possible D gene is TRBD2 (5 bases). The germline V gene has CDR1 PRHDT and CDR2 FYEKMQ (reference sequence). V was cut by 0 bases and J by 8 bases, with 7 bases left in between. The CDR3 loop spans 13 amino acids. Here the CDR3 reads CASSLGPGGELFF. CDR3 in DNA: TGTGCCAGCAGCTTAGGTCCGGGAGGGGAGCTGTTTTTT.

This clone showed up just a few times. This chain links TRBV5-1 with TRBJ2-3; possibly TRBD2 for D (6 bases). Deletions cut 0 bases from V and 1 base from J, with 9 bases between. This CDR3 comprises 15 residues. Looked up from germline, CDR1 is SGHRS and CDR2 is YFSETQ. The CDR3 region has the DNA TGCGCCAGCAGCTTGGAGGGCGGGGGCACAGATACGCAGTATTTT. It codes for CASSLEGGGTDTQYF. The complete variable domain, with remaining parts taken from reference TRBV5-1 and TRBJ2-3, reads KAGVTQTPRYLIKTRGQQVTLSCSPISGHRSVSWYQQTPGQGLQFLFEYFSETQRNKGNFPGRFSGRQFSNSRSEMNVSTLELGDSALYLCASSLEGGGTDTQYFGPGTRLTVL.

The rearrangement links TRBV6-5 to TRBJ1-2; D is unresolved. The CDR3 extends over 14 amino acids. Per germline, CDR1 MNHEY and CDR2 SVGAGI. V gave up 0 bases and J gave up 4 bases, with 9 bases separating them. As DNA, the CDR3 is TGTGCCAGCAGTTACTCTGAGGCTTCCTATGGCTACACCTTC. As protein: CASSYSEASYGYTF.